This T cell receptor (beta chain) originates from a study of CD4 T cells in relation to SARS-CoV-2 and coronaviruses. The study's findings and limits: In around 63% of donors, memory CD4+ clonotypes crossrecognized SARS-CoV-2 and at least one common cold coronavirus spike.

The CDR3 loop spans 15 amino acids. Note on this clone: The antigen is not known.

Before the COVID-19 pandemic, during about 2010-2018, CD4+ T cells were taken from unexposed donors. Generated by immunoSEQ multiplex PCR, the TCRdb table keeps only in-frame clones and is missing some. Of about 68,000 clones detected, over 90% appear once; the ten largest clones hold under 0.25%. The sequenced material came from naive CD4+ T cells from PBMCs. Subset denoted: naive CD4+ T cells isolated by negative enrichment. The chain joins TRBV21-1 to TRBJ2-7. TRBV21-1 is assigned pseudogene status. This clonotype was obtained from a human donor in good health. The CDR3 region has the DNA TGTGCCAGCAGCAAAGTGCGAGGGGATAGCTACGAGCAGTACTTC. Amino acid sequence: CASSKVRGDSYEQYF.